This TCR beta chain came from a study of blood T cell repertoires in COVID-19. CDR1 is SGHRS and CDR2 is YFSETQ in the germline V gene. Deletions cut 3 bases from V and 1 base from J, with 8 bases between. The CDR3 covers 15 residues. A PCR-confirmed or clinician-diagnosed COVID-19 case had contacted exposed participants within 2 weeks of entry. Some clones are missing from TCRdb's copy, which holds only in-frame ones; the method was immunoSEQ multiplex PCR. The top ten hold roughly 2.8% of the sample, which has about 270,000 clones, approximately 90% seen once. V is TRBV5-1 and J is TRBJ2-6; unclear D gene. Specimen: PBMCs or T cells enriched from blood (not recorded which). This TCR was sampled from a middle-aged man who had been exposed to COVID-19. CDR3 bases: TGCGCCAGCAGCTCCGGTCCATCTGGGGCCAACGTCCTGACTTTC. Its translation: CASSSGPSGANVLTF.